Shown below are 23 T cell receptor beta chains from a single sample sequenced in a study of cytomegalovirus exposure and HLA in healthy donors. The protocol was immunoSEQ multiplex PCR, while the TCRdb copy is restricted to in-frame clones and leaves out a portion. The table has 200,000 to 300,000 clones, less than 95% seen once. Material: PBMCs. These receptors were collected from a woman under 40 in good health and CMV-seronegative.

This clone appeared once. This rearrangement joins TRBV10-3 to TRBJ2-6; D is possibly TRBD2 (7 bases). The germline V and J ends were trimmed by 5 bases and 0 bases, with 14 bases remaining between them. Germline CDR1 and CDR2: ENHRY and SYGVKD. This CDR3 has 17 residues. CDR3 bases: TGTGCCATCAGTCGGGGGGCCTCCCCCTCTGGGGCCAACGTCCTGACTTTC. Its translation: CAISRGASPSGANVLTF.

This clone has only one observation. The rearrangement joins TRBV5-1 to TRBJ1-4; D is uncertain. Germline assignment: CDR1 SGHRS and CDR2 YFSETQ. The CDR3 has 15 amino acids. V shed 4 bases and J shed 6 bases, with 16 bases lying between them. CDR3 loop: CASSARTDEHEKLFF. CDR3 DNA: TGCGCCAGCAGCGCCCGGACGGACGAACATGAAAAACTGTTTTTT.

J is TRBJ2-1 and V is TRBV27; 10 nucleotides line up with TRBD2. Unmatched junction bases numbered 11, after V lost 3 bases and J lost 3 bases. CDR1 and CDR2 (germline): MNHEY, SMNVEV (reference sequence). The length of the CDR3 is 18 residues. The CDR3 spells CASSFFPQAGGIYNEQFF. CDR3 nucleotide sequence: TGTGCCAGCAGTTTCTTCCCACAAGCGGGAGGGATCTACAATGAGCAGTTCTTC.

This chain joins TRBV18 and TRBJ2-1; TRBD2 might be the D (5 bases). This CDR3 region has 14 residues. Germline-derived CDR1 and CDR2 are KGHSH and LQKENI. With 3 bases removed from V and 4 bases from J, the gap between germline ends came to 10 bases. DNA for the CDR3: TGTGCCAGCTCACCGGGCGGGCGATACAATGAGCAGTTCTTC. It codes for CASSPGGRYNEQFF.

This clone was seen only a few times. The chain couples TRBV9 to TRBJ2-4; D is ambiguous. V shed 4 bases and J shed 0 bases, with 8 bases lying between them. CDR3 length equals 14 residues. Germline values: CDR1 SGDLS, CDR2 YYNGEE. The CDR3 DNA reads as TGTGCCAGCAGCCCCCACTTAGCCAAAAACATTCAGTACTTC. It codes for CASSPHLAKNIQYF.

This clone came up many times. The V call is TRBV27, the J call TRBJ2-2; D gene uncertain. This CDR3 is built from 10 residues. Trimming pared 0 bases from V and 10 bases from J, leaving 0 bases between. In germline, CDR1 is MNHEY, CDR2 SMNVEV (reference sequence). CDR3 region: CASSLSELFF. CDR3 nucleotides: TGTGCCAGCAGTTTATCGGAGCTGTTTTTT.

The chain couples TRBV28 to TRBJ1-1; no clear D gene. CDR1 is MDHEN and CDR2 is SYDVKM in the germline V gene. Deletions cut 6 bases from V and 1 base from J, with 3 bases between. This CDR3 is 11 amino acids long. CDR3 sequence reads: CASRRNTEAFF. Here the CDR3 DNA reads TGTGCCAGCAGGAGGAACACTGAAGCTTTCTTT.

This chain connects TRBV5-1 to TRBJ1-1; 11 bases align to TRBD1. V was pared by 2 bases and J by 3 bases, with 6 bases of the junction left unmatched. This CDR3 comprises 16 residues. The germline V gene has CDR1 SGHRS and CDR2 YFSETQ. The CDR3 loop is CASSLGTGGTDTEAFF. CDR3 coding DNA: TGCGCCAGCAGCTTAGGGACAGGGGGGACAGACACTGAAGCTTTCTTT.

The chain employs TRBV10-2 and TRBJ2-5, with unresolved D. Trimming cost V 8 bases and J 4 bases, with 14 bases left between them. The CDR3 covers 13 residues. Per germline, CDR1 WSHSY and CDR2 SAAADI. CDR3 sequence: CASDPGVGETQYF. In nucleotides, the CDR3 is TGCGCCAGCGACCCTGGAGTTGGAGAGACCCAGTACTTC.

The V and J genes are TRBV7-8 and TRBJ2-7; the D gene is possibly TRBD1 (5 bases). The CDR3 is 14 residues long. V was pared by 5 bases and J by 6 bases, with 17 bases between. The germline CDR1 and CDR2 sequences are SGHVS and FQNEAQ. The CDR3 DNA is TGTGCCAGCAGCAGAGACCAGGGTGCAAGCGAGCAGTACTTC. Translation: CASSRDQGASEQYF.

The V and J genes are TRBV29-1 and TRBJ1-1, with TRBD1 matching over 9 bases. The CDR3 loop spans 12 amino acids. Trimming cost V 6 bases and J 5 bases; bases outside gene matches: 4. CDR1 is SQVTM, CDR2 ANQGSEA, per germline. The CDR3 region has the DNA TGCAGCGTGACAGGGGGATATACTGAAGCTTTCTTT. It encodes CSVTGGYTEAFF.

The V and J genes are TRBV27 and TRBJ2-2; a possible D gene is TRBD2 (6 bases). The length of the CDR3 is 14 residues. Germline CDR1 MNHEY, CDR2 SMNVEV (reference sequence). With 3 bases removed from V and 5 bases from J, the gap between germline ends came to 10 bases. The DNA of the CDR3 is TGTGCCAGCAGTTTGGGAGGCTGGACCGGGGAGCTGTTTTTT. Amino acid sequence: CASSLGGWTGELFF.

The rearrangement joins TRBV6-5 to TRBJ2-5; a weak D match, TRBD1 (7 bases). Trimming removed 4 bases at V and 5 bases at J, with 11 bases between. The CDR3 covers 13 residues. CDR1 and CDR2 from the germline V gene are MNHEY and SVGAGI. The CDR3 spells CASSSGGRETQYF. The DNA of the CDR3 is TGTGCCAGCAGTTCAGGGGGGCGGGAGACCCAGTACTTC.

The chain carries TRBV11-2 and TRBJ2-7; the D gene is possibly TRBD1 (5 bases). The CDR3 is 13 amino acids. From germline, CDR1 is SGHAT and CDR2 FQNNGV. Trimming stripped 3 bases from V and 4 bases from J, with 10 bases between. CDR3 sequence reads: CASSFSRDYEQYF. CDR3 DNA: TGTGCCAGCAGCTTCTCCAGGGATTACGAGCAGTACTTC.

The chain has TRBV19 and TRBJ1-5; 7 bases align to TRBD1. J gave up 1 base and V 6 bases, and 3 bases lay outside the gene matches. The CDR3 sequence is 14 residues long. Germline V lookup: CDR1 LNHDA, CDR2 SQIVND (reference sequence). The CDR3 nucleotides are TGTGCCAGTAGCCTACAGGGGAGCAATCAGCCCCAGCATTTT. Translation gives CASSLQGSNQPQHF.

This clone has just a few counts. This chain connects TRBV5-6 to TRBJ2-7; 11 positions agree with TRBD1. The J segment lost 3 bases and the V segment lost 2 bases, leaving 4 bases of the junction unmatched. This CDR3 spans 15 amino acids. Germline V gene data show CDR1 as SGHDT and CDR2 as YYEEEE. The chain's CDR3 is CASSFRGTGGYEQYF. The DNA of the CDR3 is TGTGCCAGCAGCTTTCGCGGGACAGGGGGCTACGAGCAGTACTTC.

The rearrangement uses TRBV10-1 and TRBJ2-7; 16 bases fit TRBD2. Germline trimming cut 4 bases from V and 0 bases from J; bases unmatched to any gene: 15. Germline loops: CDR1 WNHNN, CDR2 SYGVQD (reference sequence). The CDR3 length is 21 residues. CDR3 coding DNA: TGCGCCAGCAGTGCATGGCGTTCGGGGACTAGCGGGAGGGCCGTCTCCTACGAGCAGTACTTC. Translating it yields CASSAWRSGTSGRAVSYEQYF.

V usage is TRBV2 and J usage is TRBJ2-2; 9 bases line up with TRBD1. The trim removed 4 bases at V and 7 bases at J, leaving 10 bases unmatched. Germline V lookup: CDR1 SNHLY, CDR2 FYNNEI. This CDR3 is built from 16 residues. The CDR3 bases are TGTGCCAGCAGTGTACAGGGGGCGCAGAACGGCGGGGAGCTGTTTTTT. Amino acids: CASSVQGAQNGGELFF.

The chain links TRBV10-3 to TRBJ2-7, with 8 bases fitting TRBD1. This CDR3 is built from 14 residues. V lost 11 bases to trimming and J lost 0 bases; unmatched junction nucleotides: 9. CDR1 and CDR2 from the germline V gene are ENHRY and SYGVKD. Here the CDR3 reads CAPGGGTGSYEQYF. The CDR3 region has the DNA TGTGCCCCCGGAGGCGGGACAGGCTCCTACGAGCAGTACTTC.

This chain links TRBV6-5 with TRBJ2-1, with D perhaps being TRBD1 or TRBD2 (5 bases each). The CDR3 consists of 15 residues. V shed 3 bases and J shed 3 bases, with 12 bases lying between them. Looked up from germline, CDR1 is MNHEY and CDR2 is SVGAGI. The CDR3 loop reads CASSYEGINYNEQFF. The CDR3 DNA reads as TGTGCCAGCAGTTATGAGGGGATAAACTACAATGAGCAGTTCTTC.

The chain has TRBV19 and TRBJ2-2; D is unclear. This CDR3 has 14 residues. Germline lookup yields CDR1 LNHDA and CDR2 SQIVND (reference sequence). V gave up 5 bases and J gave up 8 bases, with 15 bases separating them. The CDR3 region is CASSREISWGELFF. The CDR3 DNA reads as TGTGCCAGTAGTCGAGAAATTTCGTGGGGGGAGCTGTTTTTT.

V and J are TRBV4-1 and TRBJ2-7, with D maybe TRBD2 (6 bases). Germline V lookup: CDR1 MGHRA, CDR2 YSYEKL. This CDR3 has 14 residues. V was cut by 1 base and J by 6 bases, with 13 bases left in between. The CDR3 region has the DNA TGCGCCAGCAGCCAAGCCCCGTTGGGGGGCGAGCAGTACTTC. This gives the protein CASSQAPLGGEQYF.

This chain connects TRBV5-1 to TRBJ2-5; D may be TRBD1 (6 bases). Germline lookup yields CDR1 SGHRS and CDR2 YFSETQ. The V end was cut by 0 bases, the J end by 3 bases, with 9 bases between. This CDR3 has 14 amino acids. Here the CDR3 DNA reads TGCGCCAGCAGCTTGGCAGGGGCCAAAGAGACCCAGTACTTC. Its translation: CASSLAGAKETQYF.